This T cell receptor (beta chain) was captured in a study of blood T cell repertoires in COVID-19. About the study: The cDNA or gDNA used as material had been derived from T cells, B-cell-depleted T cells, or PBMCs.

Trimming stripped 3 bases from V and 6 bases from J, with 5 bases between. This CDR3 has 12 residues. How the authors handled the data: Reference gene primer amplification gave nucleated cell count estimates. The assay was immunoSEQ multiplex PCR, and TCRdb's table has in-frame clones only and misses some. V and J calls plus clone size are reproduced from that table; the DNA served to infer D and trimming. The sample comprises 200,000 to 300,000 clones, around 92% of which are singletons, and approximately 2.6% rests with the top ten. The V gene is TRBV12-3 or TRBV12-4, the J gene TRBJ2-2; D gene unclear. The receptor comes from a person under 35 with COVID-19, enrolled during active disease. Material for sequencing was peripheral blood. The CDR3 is CASSFSAGELFF. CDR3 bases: TGTGCCAGCAGTTTTTCCGCCGGGGAGCTGTTTTTT.